Each of the 29 T cell receptor beta chains below was sequenced from the same sample in a study of T cells in Graves' hyperthyroidism and ophthalmopathy. RNA transcripts yielded amplified TCR beta CDR3 regions. Carried out on the TCR CDR3, a first-round RT-PCR used the HTBI primer set. Each CDR3 protein gets one entry after TCRdb re-called the multiplex PCR reads with MiXCR. The sample has a few hundred thousand distinct CDR3 sequences, around 14% seen once. The specimen was blood. These receptors were collected from a woman aged 25-40 years with Graves' hyperthyroidism.

There are many counts of this clonotype. V usage is TRBV11-2 and J usage is TRBJ2-7; 8 bases fit TRBD1. This CDR3 is built from 14 residues. Looked up from germline, CDR1 is SGHAT and CDR2 is FQNNGV. After removal of 5 bases from V and 3 bases from J, the junction contained 6 bases not matched to a gene. The CDR3 nucleotides read TGTGCCAGCAGCCAAGGACAGGGAGGCTACGAGCAGTACTTC. Protein product: CASSQGQGGYEQYF.

This clonotype was recorded at least ten times. This rearrangement joins TRBV10-3 to TRBJ2-3; TRBD2 aligns across 9 bases. The CDR3 extends over 16 amino acids. V was clipped by 2 bases and J by 4 bases; unmatched bases: 7. Germline CDR1 is ENHRY and CDR2 is SYGVKD. The CDR3: CAISEGVAGAPDTQYF. For the CDR3, the DNA is TGTGCCATCAGTGAGGGAGTAGCGGGAGCACCAGATACGCAGTATTTT.

The rearrangement links TRBV6-2 or TRBV6-3 to TRBJ2-7, with a weak D call TRBD2 (6 bases). This CDR3 region has 15 residues. The V gene's germline CDR1 is MNHEY and CDR2 SVGEGT. Trimming cost V 7 bases and J 5 bases, with 21 bases left between them. The DNA for the CDR3 is TGTGCCAGCACAGGCTGGGGTCGCGGGGTGAACGAGCAGTACTTC. Translation: CASTGWGRGVNEQYF.

This clonotype was seen more than once but under ten times. The rearrangement links TRBV7-9 to TRBJ2-7, with 10 bases that match TRBD1. Germline CDR1 reads SEHNR; CDR2 reads FQNEAQ (reference sequence). The CDR3 runs to 15 residues. Trimming cost V 1 base and J 6 bases; bases outside gene matches: 6. CDR3 nucleotides: TGTGCCAGCAGCTTAGTTGGGACAGGGGTGATCGAGCAGTACTTC. Its translation: CASSLVGTGVIEQYF.

The chain joins TRBV5-1 to TRBJ2-1, with 13 bases fitting TRBD2. The length of the CDR3 is 18 residues. Germline V gene sequence: CDR1 SGHRS, CDR2 YFSETQ. Trimming cost V 3 bases and J 7 bases; bases outside gene matches: 13. The CDR3 bases are TGCGCCAGCAGCTCTGATTTCCCGGGACTAGCGGGAATGAATGAGCAGTTCTTC. Amino acid sequence: CASSSDFPGLAGMNEQFF.

Ten or more counts support this clonotype. The chain carries TRBV27 and TRBJ1-1; D not resolved. In germline, CDR1 is MNHEY, CDR2 SMNVEV (reference sequence). The CDR3 contains 15 residues. The V gene lost 7 bases and the J gene lost 0 bases, with 15 bases spanning the gap. The CDR3 reads CASKVDGRMNTEAFF. The CDR3 nucleotides read TGTGCCAGCAAGGTGGACGGGCGAATGAACACTGAAGCTTTCTTT.

This clonotype was observed at least ten times. The V call is TRBV12-5, the J call TRBJ2-3; 13 bases line up with TRBD2. CDR3 length: 16 residues. Trimming cost V 5 bases and J 2 bases; bases outside gene matches: 4. CDR1 is LGHNT, CDR2 FRNRAP, per germline. The DNA of the CDR3 is TGTGCTAGTGGTAAAGGGACTAGCGGGGACACAGATACGCAGTATTTT. This codes for CASGKGTSGDTDTQYF.

The J gene is TRBJ2-1, the V gene TRBV7-2; 12 bases match TRBD2. After removal of 8 bases from V and 0 bases from J, the junction contained 11 bases not matched to a gene. Germline V CDR1 and CDR2: SGHTA, FQGNSA. This CDR3 spans 18 amino acids. CDR3 coding DNA: TGTGCCAGCTCACCAACCCTGACTAGCGGGAGCTCCTACAATGAGCAGTTCTTC. As protein: CASSPTLTSGSSYNEQFF.

This clonotype was picked up many times. The rearrangement joins TRBV6-1 to TRBJ2-1, with TRBD1 matching over 9 bases. Germline V gene data show CDR1 as MNHNS and CDR2 as SASEGT. This CDR3 has 15 residues. The V gene end was trimmed by 3 bases and the J gene end by 6 bases; junction bases not matched to a gene: 6. The CDR3, as DNA: TGTGCCAGCAGTGACCGGGACAGGGTGGCCAATGAGCAGTTCTTC. Translating it yields CASSDRDRVANEQFF.

This chain links TRBV6-1 with TRBJ2-3; no clear D. Trimming removed 7 bases at V and 3 bases at J, with 14 bases between. The CDR3 is 14 residues long. CDR1 and CDR2 (germline): MNHNS, SASEGT. The CDR3 nucleotides are TGTGCCAGCACCATGGCAGTTTCTACAGATACGCAGTATTTT. Protein: CASTMAVSTDTQYF.

This clonotype was detected a few times. The rearrangement links TRBV20-1 to TRBJ1-1; D unclear. Germline V lookup: CDR1 DFQATT, CDR2 SNEGSKA (reference sequence). V dropped 6 bases and J dropped 1 base, with 9 bases sitting between them. This CDR3 region has 12 residues. Here the CDR3 reads CSAPFGNTEAFF. In DNA, the CDR3 is TGCAGTGCCCCATTCGGGAACACTGAAGCTTTCTTT.

This clonotype was detected only a few times. The chain carries TRBV6-1 and TRBJ2-5; possible D gene TRBD1, 6 bases. Trimming cost V 7 bases and J 1 base, with 13 bases left between them. CDR1 MNHNS and CDR2 SASEGT come from the germline V gene. This CDR3 has 14 amino acids. The CDR3: CASTTDSSQETQYF. The CDR3 DNA is TGTGCCAGCACCACGGACAGCAGCCAAGAGACCCAGTACTTC.

The sample holds many counts of this clonotype. The chain has TRBV2 and TRBJ1-1; D unclear. Germline CDR1 is SNHLY and CDR2 is FYNNEI. V was shortened by 7 bases and J by 7 bases, with 19 bases between the two germline ends. The CDR3 has 14 residues. The CDR3 sequence: CASTGSRTLDEAFF. CDR3 in DNA: TGTGCCAGCACCGGATCCAGGACCTTAGATGAAGCTTTCTTT. The full variable domain, in which reference TRBV2 and TRBJ1-1 provide the parts outside the CDR3, is EPEVTQTPSHQVTQMGQEVILRCVPISNHLYFYWYRQILGQKVEFLVSFYNNEISEKSEIFDDQFSVERPDGSNFTLKIRSTKLEDSAMYFCASTGSRTLDEAFFGQGTRLTVV.

This clonotype was counted ten times or more. The chain recombines TRBV3-1 with TRBJ2-1; 12 positions agree with TRBD1. The CDR3 spans 18 residues. Trimming cost V 0 bases and J 7 bases; bases outside gene matches: 10. Per germline, CDR1 LGHDT and CDR2 YNNKEL (reference sequence). For the CDR3, the DNA is TGTGCCAGCAGCCAAGATCAGAGTGGGGACAGGGGGCGGAATGAGCAGTTCTTC. Protein sequence: CASSQDQSGDRGRNEQFF.

This clonotype was detected only a few times. The chain joins TRBV12-3 or TRBV12-4 to TRBJ1-5; TRBD1 matches 8 bases. V lost 6 bases, J lost 6 bases, and 10 bases stayed unmatched. CDR3 length: 15 amino acids. CDR3 sequence reads: CASSLTTGAVQPQHF. As DNA, the CDR3 is TGTGCCAGCAGCCTGACGACAGGGGCGGTTCAGCCCCAGCATTTT.

This clonotype was observed at least ten times. The V call is TRBV6-2 or TRBV6-3, the J call TRBJ2-1; D call uncertain. Trimming pared 4 bases from V and 6 bases from J, leaving 7 bases between. This CDR3 comprises 12 residues. CDR1 and CDR2 (germline): MNHEY, SVGEGT. In nucleotides, the CDR3 is TGTGCCAGCAGTTTTCCCCCCAATGAGCAGTTCTTC. It specifies CASSFPPNEQFF.

This rearrangement joins TRBV4-2 to TRBJ2-7, with 10 nucleotides matching TRBD2. The trim removed 0 bases at V and 9 bases at J, leaving 17 bases unmatched. CDR1 is LGHNA, CDR2 YNFKEQ, per germline. CDR3 length: 18 amino acids. CDR3 region: CASSQENLLLAGVNRQYF. The CDR3 bases are TGTGCCAGCAGCCAAGAAAACCTTCTTCTAGCGGGAGTTAATAGGCAGTACTTC.

This clonotype showed up just a few times. This chain uses TRBV7-3 with TRBJ1-2; D is undetermined. Germline V gene lookup returns CDR1 SGHTA and CDR2 FQGTGA. Trimming removed 0 bases at V and 4 bases at J, with 21 bases between. This CDR3 contains 18 residues. CDR3 sequence reads: CASSLTKPTRNWGYGYTF. For the CDR3, the DNA is TGTGCCAGCAGCTTAACGAAACCAACTCGTAACTGGGGCTATGGCTACACCTTC.

This clonotype occurred many times. The chain has TRBV3-1 and TRBJ1-5; a weak D match, TRBD1 (5 bases). The CDR3 is made up of 14 amino acids. The V gene's germline CDR1 is LGHDT and CDR2 YNNKEL (reference sequence). With 1 base removed from V and 5 bases from J, the gap between germline ends came to 9 bases. CDR3 in amino acids: CASSQAGTDQPQHF. The CDR3 coding sequence is TGTGCCAGCAGCCAAGCTGGGACGGATCAGCCCCAGCATTTT.

In its sample, this clonotype was seen many times. This rearrangement joins TRBV9 to TRBJ2-7; D is perhaps TRBD2 (6 bases). The CDR3 is made up of 15 amino acids. The V gene lost 0 bases and the J gene lost 2 bases, with 12 bases spanning the gap. CDR1 is SGDLS, CDR2 YYNGEE, per germline. The CDR3 DNA sequence: TGTGCCAGCAGCGTAGGCGCTAGCGTACCCTACGAGCAGTACTTC. Protein: CASSVGASVPYEQYF.

This clonotype occurred a few times. This rearrangement joins TRBV6-6 to TRBJ2-1; D remains ambiguous. CDR1 is MNHNY, CDR2 SVGAGI, per germline (reference sequence). V was pared by 2 bases and J by 3 bases, with 20 bases between. This CDR3 region has 18 residues. CDR3 bases: TGTGCCAGCAGTTACGGCCTGAGGATCCGGCTTGGCTACAATGAGCAGTTCTTC. Amino acid sequence: CASSYGLRIRLGYNEQFF.

Ten or more counts support this clonotype. The chain has TRBV2 and TRBJ1-5; 7 bases line up with TRBD1. There are 14 residues in the CDR3. CDR1 is SNHLY and CDR2 is FYNNEI in the germline V gene. V gave up 7 bases and J gave up 5 bases; unmatched junction bases: 8. The CDR3 loop reads CASTGEGADQPQHF. The CDR3 nucleotides read TGTGCCAGCACCGGAGAGGGGGCGGATCAGCCCCAGCATTTT.

This clonotype appeared a few times. The J gene is TRBJ2-7, the V gene TRBV6-2 or TRBV6-3; a weak D match, TRBD1 (5 bases). There are 16 residues in the CDR3. With 7 bases removed from V and 0 bases from J, the gap between germline ends came to 19 bases. CDR1 is MNHEY and CDR2 is SVGEGT in the germline V gene. The CDR3 coding sequence is TGTGCCAGCATCCTTTACAAGGGGCCTAGCTCCTACGAGCAGTACTTC. Amino acid sequence: CASILYKGPSSYEQYF.

This clonotype showed up just a few times. The V call is TRBV7-9, the J call TRBJ1-2, with D unresolved. The CDR3 contains 13 residues. Trimming took 1 base from V and 3 from J, leaving 6 bases between them. From germline, CDR1 is SEHNR and CDR2 FQNEAQ (reference sequence). CDR3 region: CASSLDNHYGYTF. The CDR3 nucleotides are TGTGCCAGCAGCTTAGACAATCACTATGGCTACACCTTC.

This clonotype was seen ten or more times. The V gene is TRBV20-1, the J gene TRBJ2-7; TRBD2 matches at 10 bases. V shed 2 bases, J shed 4 bases, and the junction held 2 bases outside the gene matches. CDR1 is DFQATT, CDR2 SNEGSKA, per germline (reference sequence). The CDR3 extends over 13 amino acids. The CDR3 is CSARLAGVYEQYF. For the CDR3, the DNA is TGCAGTGCTAGACTAGCGGGAGTGTACGAGCAGTACTTC.

The rearrangement joins TRBV20-1 to TRBJ2-5; TRBD2 matches 9 bases. CDR3 size: 14 residues. J lost 7 bases, V lost 3 bases, and 9 bases had no gene match. Germline V gene data show CDR1 as DFQATT and CDR2 as SNEGSKA (reference sequence). The CDR3, as DNA: TGCAGTGCTAGTTTTGGAGCGGGAGGCGGGACCCAGTACTTC. Translating it yields CSASFGAGGGTQYF.

The chain uses TRBV4-2 and TRBJ2-3, with TRBD1 matching 12 bases. The length of the CDR3 is 18 residues. Germline V lookup: CDR1 LGHNA, CDR2 YNFKEQ. V lost 0 bases, J lost 6 bases, and 10 bases stayed unmatched. In DNA form, the CDR3 reads TGTGCCAGCAGCCAAGATACGGGACAGGGGGCGCAAGAGGATACGCAGTATTTT. It yields the protein CASSQDTGQGAQEDTQYF.

This clonotype showed up just a few times. This sequence joins TRBV6-1 and TRBJ2-7; TRBD2 matches 8 bases. Germline V gene data show CDR1 as MNHNS and CDR2 as SASEGT. V was clipped by 7 bases and J by 2 bases; unmatched bases: 7. This CDR3 is 14 amino acids long. CDR3: CASNLAGSPYEQYF. CDR3 bases: TGTGCCAGCAATTTAGCGGGGAGCCCCTACGAGCAGTACTTC.

The sample holds many counts of this clonotype. The V and J genes are TRBV28 and TRBJ2-1; the match to TRBD1 covers 8 bases. The CDR3 has 16 residues. Germline V CDR1 and CDR2: MDHEN, SYDVKM. V shed 1 base and J 3 bases; nucleotides not matched to a gene: 5. For the CDR3, the DNA is TGTGCCAGCAGTTTATTGTGGACAGGGAGCTACAATGAGCAGTTCTTC. It encodes CASSLLWTGSYNEQFF.